The 17 T cell receptor beta chains presented below share a single source sample, sequenced in a study of cytomegalovirus exposure and HLA in healthy donors. Both 60 Vbeta primers and 13 Jbeta primers went into the PCR. Assay: immunoSEQ multiplex PCR; the TCRdb copy retains only in-frame clones and omits some. The repertoire holds 98,000 or so clones, with about 74% as singletons. Source material: PBMCs. All receptors derive from a man in his sixties in good health and CMV-seropositive.

This rearrangement joins TRBV5-1 to TRBJ2-3; 15 positions agree with TRBD2. The V gene end was trimmed by 3 bases and the J gene end by 5 bases; junction bases not matched to a gene: 7. The CDR3 consists of 17 residues. Germline V gives CDR1 SGHRS, CDR2 YFSETQ. CDR3 amino acids: CASSSGLAGGLGDTQYF. As DNA, the CDR3 is TGCGCCAGCAGCTCCGGACTAGCGGGGGGGCTCGGAGATACGCAGTATTTT.

The chain employs TRBV5-8 and TRBJ2-6; D not resolved. CDR3 size: 17 residues. V shed 5 bases and J shed 0 bases, with 15 bases lying between them. CDR1 SGHTS and CDR2 YDEGEE come from the germline V gene. This chain's CDR3 is CASSLWQIHSGANVLTF. The CDR3, as DNA: TGTGCCAGCAGTCTGTGGCAGATACACTCTGGGGCCAACGTCCTGACTTTC.

This clone was counted a single time. This chain links TRBV4-3 with TRBJ2-2; the D is unclear. Germline lookup yields CDR1 LGHNA and CDR2 YSLEER. This CDR3 has 16 residues. Trimming cost V 1 base and J 3 bases, with 12 bases left between them. In DNA, the CDR3 is TGCGCCAGCAGCCAAGTACGGGTGAAGTACACCGGGGAGCTGTTTTTT. Its protein product is CASSQVRVKYTGELFF.

The chain employs TRBV11-1 and TRBJ2-5; 9 bases line up with TRBD1. The CDR3 runs 14 residues. Germline CDR1 reads SGHAT; CDR2 reads FQDESV (reference sequence). The V segment lost 9 bases and the J segment 0 bases; nucleotides outside the gene matches: 5. The CDR3 here is CASLGQGDQETQYF. DNA of the CDR3: TGTGCCAGTTTGGGACAGGGAGACCAAGAGACCCAGTACTTC. The variable domain in full, with the rest retrieved from reference TRBV11-1 and TRBJ2-5, is EAEVAQSPRYKITEKSQAVAFWCDPISGHATLYWYRQILGQGPELLVQFQDESVVDDSQLPKDRFSAERLKGVDSTLKIQPAELGDSAMYLCASLGQGDQETQYFGPGTRLLVL.

The J gene is TRBJ2-1, the V gene TRBV5-1; 10 nucleotides align to TRBD2. The CDR3 is 15 residues long. The junction had 1 base not matched to a gene; V was cut back by 1 base and J by 3 bases. CDR1 is SGHRS, CDR2 YFSETQ, per germline. The CDR3 DNA sequence: TGCGCCAGCAGCTTGAAGCGGGGGGGCTACAATGAGCAGTTCTTC. It yields the protein CASSLKRGGYNEQFF.

In its sample, this clone was seen a few times. The chain uses TRBV2 and TRBJ2-2; 8 nucleotides align to TRBD1. The germline V gene has CDR1 SNHLY and CDR2 FYNNEI. The CDR3 spans 16 residues. V shed 7 bases and J 4 bases; nucleotides not matched to a gene: 11. Written as DNA, the CDR3 is TGTGCCAGCACCAAAGACAGGGGTTGGGCCACCGGGGAGCTGTTTTTT. Translated: CASTKDRGWATGELFF.

The chain couples TRBV2 to TRBJ2-5, with 13 positions matching TRBD2. V was clipped by 6 bases and J by 14 bases; unmatched bases: 15. There are 15 residues in the CDR3. Germline CDR1 SNHLY, CDR2 FYNNEI. The CDR3 spells CASSDPGLAGEGIYF. As DNA, the CDR3 is TGTGCCAGCAGCGATCCTGGACTAGCGGGGGAAGGGATCTACTTC.

This clone was counted only a few times. V is TRBV9 and J is TRBJ1-1, with D tentatively TRBD1 (5 bases). The germline V gene has CDR1 SGDLS and CDR2 YYNGEE. The V gene lost 4 bases and the J gene lost 4 bases, with 17 bases spanning the gap. This CDR3 has 15 residues. CDR3 protein: CASSPQPSQGTEAFF. DNA for the CDR3: TGTGCCAGCAGCCCCCAACCATCCCAGGGCACTGAAGCTTTCTTT.

CDR3 loop: CASSQGQSATNEKLFF. The CDR3 DNA follows: TGTGCCAGCTCACAAGGACAGAGTGCAACTAATGAAAAACTGTTTTTT. The chain joins TRBV18 to TRBJ1-4; tentatively, D is TRBD1 (6 bases). CDR1 KGHSH and CDR2 LQKENI come from the germline V gene. Trimming stripped 4 bases from V and 0 bases from J, with 12 bases between. The CDR3 totals 16 residues.

J is TRBJ2-7 and V is TRBV9, with D possibly matching TRBD2 (6 bases). The germline V gene encodes CDR1 SGDLS and CDR2 YYNGEE. There are 15 residues in the CDR3. V was pared by 0 bases and J by 7 bases, with 17 bases between. The CDR3: CASSVDPSEMGEQYF. The CDR3 bases are TGTGCCAGCAGCGTAGATCCTAGCGAAATGGGGGAGCAGTACTTC.

The chain combines TRBV4-1 with TRBJ1-4; perhaps TRBD1 as D (6 bases). The CDR3 length is 17 residues. The V gene lost 4 bases and the J gene lost 8 bases, with 23 bases spanning the gap. Germline lookup yields CDR1 MGHRA and CDR2 YSYEKL. The CDR3 sequence is CASSPRTASVFEEKLFF. CDR3 DNA sequence: TGCGCCAGCAGCCCGCGGACAGCCTCTGTGTTTGAAGAAAAACTGTTTTTT.

The rearrangement joins TRBV6-5 to TRBJ2-7; the match to TRBD1 covers 7 bases. V dropped 6 bases and J dropped 2; count of bases not matched to a gene: 7. This CDR3 is built from 14 residues. Germline CDR1 is MNHEY and CDR2 is SVGAGI. CDR3: CASRNTGEAYEQYF. For the CDR3, the DNA is TGTGCCAGCAGAAATACAGGGGAAGCCTACGAGCAGTACTTC.

The chain uses TRBV5-1 and TRBJ2-7; possibly TRBD1 for D (5 bases). Germline values: CDR1 SGHRS, CDR2 YFSETQ. The CDR3 contains 17 residues. Trimming left V 2 bases short and J 0 bases short, with 18 bases between. CDR3 in DNA: TGCGCCAGCAGCTTAAACACCGGCAGGGTTTCCTCCTACGAGCAGTACTTC. This gives the protein CASSLNTGRVSSYEQYF.

V and J are TRBV2 and TRBJ2-7; 9 bases fit TRBD1. V lost 6 bases and J lost 2; bases outside the gene matches: 5. Germline V CDR1 and CDR2: SNHLY, FYNNEI. The CDR3 spans 14 residues. CDR3 sequence: CASRAGTGPYEQYF. The DNA of the CDR3 is TGTGCCAGCAGAGCCGGGACAGGGCCCTACGAGCAGTACTTC. Complete variable domain (other parts from reference TRBV2 and TRBJ2-7): EPEVTQTPSHQVTQMGQEVILRCVPISNHLYFYWYRQILGQKVEFLVSFYNNEISEKSEIFDDQFSVERPDGSNFTLKIRSTKLEDSAMYFCASRAGTGPYEQYFGPGTRLTVT.

This sequence joins TRBV10-3 and TRBJ2-5; 12 nucleotides agree with TRBD2. The V gene end was trimmed by 3 bases and the J gene end by 2 bases; junction bases not matched to a gene: 7. CDR1 ENHRY and CDR2 SYGVKD come from the germline V gene. CDR3 size: 17 residues. The CDR3 reads CAISERLAGDYQETQYF. In nucleotides, the CDR3 is TGTGCCATCAGTGAACGACTAGCGGGGGATTATCAAGAGACCCAGTACTTC.

This chain joins TRBV27 and TRBJ2-7, with 7 positions matching TRBD1. Germline-derived CDR1 and CDR2 are MNHEY and SMNVEV (reference sequence). V shed 5 bases and J 2 bases; nucleotides not matched to a gene: 3. The CDR3 is 13 residues long. The DNA of the CDR3 is TGTGCCAGCAGTCAGACAGGGACCTACGAGCAGTACTTC. Protein: CASSQTGTYEQYF.

V gene TRBV1 combines with J gene TRBJ2-1; the D call of TRBD2 is as the table states it, not checked on the DNA. TRBV1 is tagged as a pseudogene. The CDR3 has 17 amino acids. CDR3 residues: CTSSQGASGGVPDEQFF. CDR3 coding DNA: TGCACCAGCAGCCAAGGAGCTAGCGGGGGGGTCCCTGATGAGCAGTTCTTC.